This TCR beta chain was captured in a study of CD8 T cells in Susac syndrome. Study results and limitations: The study admitted that it had a relatively small number of individuals in its TCR sequencing and HLA analysis.

This clonotype has a single count. Antigen specificity is unknown. Germline V CDR1 and CDR2: SEHNR, FQNEAQ (reference sequence). The ends were cut back, 7 bases at V and 0 bases at J, with 12 bases in the middle. This CDR3 spans 14 amino acids. Random hexamers were used to reverse transcribe the RNA input (about 0.45 to 1 ug). Amplification of the TCR beta CDR3 was carried out by immunoSEQ multiplex PCR, which spanned a total of 54 Vbeta and 13 Jbeta segments. Each CDR3 protein is one row after TCRdb ran MiXCR on the immunoSEQ multiplex PCR reads. The table shows about 180,000 distinct CDR3 sequences, with approximately 93% occurring only once.

The receptor was derived from a human donor with multiple sclerosis. The sequenced material came from CD4+ T cells from PBMCs. The V call is TRBV7-9, the J call TRBJ1-1, with TRBD1 as a possible D gene (5 bases). CDR3 nucleotide sequence: TGTGCCAGCACCTCACAGACAGTGAACACTGAAGCTTTCTTT. This encodes CASTSQTVNTEAFF.